This passage covers 20 T cell receptor beta chains from one sample sequenced in a study of blood T cell repertoires in COVID-19. Profiled with immunoSEQ multiplex PCR; TCRdb holds only in-frame clones, not every one. The sample shows approximately 280,000 clones, around 91% of them seen only once. Sequencing was carried out using PBMCs or T cells enriched from blood (not recorded which). These receptors were collected from a woman aged 18 to 35 with acute COVID-19.

The chain combines TRBV16 with TRBJ2-7; 8 positions agree with TRBD2. The length of the CDR3 is 15 residues. Germline-derived CDR1 and CDR2 are KGHSY and FQNENV. The ends lost 4 bases at V and 5 bases at J; junction bases unmatched: 10. CDR3 coding DNA: TGTGCCAGCAGCCCCGAGGGAGCGGGAGATAACGAGCAGTACTTC. This gives the protein CASSPEGAGDNEQYF.

The chain couples TRBV14 to TRBJ1-1; D not resolved. The V and J ends lost 1 base and 5 bases respectively, with 17 bases between them. CDR1 and CDR2 (germline): SGHDN, FVKESK. The length of the CDR3 is 16 residues. The CDR3 coding sequence is TGTGCCAGCAGCCAAGGGATACGGGCCCCGGGGACTGAAGCTTTCTTT. It is translated as CASSQGIRAPGTEAFF. Supplemented by reference TRBV14 and TRBJ1-1, the full variable domain reads EAGVTQFPSHSVIEKGQTVTLRCDPISGHDNLYWYRRVMGKEIKFLLHFVKESKQDESGMPNNRFLAERTGGTYSTLKVQPAELEDSGVYFCASSQGIRAPGTEAFFGQGTRLTVV.

This sequence joins TRBV24-1 and TRBJ1-4; TRBD1 might be the D (5 bases). Trimming took 5 bases from V and 11 from J, leaving 17 bases between them. The CDR3 totals 14 residues. Germline V gene lookup returns CDR1 KGHDR and CDR2 SFDVKD. CDR3 DNA: TGTGCCACCAGTGCCCCCGAGGAGGGGATGAAACTGTTTTTT. It codes for CATSAPEEGMKLFF.

CDR3 in amino acids: CASSPQQELVNTEAFF. The CDR3 nucleotides are TGTGCCAGCAGTCCCCAACAGGAGTTGGTGAACACTGAAGCTTTCTTT. The chain employs TRBV27 and TRBJ1-1; D may be TRBD1 (5 bases). Deletions cut 5 bases from V and 0 bases from J, with 16 bases between. The length of the CDR3 is 16 residues. Germline loops: CDR1 MNHEY, CDR2 SMNVEV (reference sequence).

V and J are TRBV7-2 and TRBJ1-5; D gene uncertain. Germline assignment: CDR1 SGHTA and CDR2 FQGNSA. V gave up 5 bases and J gave up 2 bases, with 10 bases separating them. This CDR3 has 14 amino acids. The DNA for the CDR3 is TGTGCCAGCAGCCCAGGCTGGGGCAATCAGCCCCAGCATTTT. Residues: CASSPGWGNQPQHF.

This chain connects TRBV19 to TRBJ1-6; D might be TRBD1 (6 bases). The CDR3 covers 15 residues. V dropped 3 bases and J dropped 8 bases, with 14 bases sitting between them. Germline values: CDR1 LNHDA, CDR2 SQIVND (reference sequence). The CDR3 loop is CASSIDRFADSPLHF. The CDR3 nucleotides read TGTGCCAGTAGTATCGACAGGTTCGCAGATTCACCCCTCCACTTT.

The gene calls are TRBV5-6 and TRBJ2-1, with 12 bases lining up with TRBD1. V was pared by 4 bases and J by 6 bases, with 11 bases of the junction left unmatched. In germline, CDR1 is SGHDT, CDR2 YYEEEE. The CDR3 runs 17 residues. The DNA of the CDR3 is TGTGCCAGCAGCATAGGGACAGGGGGCTTGTATGGCAATGAGCAGTTCTTC. Translation gives CASSIGTGGLYGNEQFF.

V gene TRBV28 combines with J gene TRBJ1-6; D is possibly TRBD1 (6 bases). The CDR3 extends over 16 amino acids. Germline-derived CDR1 and CDR2 are MDHEN and SYDVKM. The V end lost 6 bases, the J end lost 6 bases, and 18 bases lay between the germline ends. DNA for the CDR3: TGTGCCAGCAGATTCCCAGGGGTTTTCGGTAATTCACCCCTCCACTTT. It yields the protein CASRFPGVFGNSPLHF.

V is TRBV5-6 and J is TRBJ2-1; TRBD1 is a possible D gene (5 bases). The CDR3 extends over 13 amino acids. V was cut by 4 bases and J by 5 bases, with 10 bases left in between. Germline V gene lookup returns CDR1 SGHDT and CDR2 YYEEEE. CDR3 coding DNA: TGTGCCAGCAGCCAAGACAGAGACAATGAGCAGTTCTTC. Its protein is CASSQDRDNEQFF. The full variable domain, with the rest looked up from reference TRBV5-6 and TRBJ2-1, is DAGVTQSPTHLIKTRGQQVTLRCSPKSGHDTVSWYQQALGQGPQFIFQYYEEEERQRGNFPDRFSGHQFPNYSSELNVNALLLGDSALYLCASSQDRDNEQFFGPGTRLTVL.

About this clone itself: The DNA is omitted, as the CDR3 cannot be located on it reliably, and the CDR3 follows TCRdb's listing. CDR3 region: CASSTEVASGSLPPRAYF. The rearrangement uses TRBV7-6 and TRBJ2-3; no check of the table's D call, TRBD2, against the DNA was made. CDR1 is SGHVS and CDR2 is FNYEAQ in the germline V gene. The CDR3 comprises 18 residues, both ends counted.

The chain has TRBV27 and TRBJ1-5; a weak D match, TRBD1 (5 bases). Trimming removed 6 bases from V and 2 bases from J, with 8 bases in between. The CDR3 covers 13 residues. The germline CDR1 and CDR2 sequences are MNHEY and SMNVEV (reference sequence). As DNA, the CDR3 is TGTGCCAGCAGGGGGCGCGGCAATCAGCCCCAGCATTTT. It encodes CASRGRGNQPQHF.

V gene TRBV11-2 combines with J gene TRBJ2-7, with a weak D call TRBD1 (5 bases). Trimming shortened V by 4 bases and J by 5 bases, and 9 bases separated the two germline ends. CDR1 is SGHAT and CDR2 is FQNNGV in the germline V gene. The CDR3 covers 12 residues. CDR3 loop: CASSSDRNEQYF. The CDR3 DNA is TGTGCCAGCAGCTCCGACAGAAACGAGCAGTACTTC.

The J gene is TRBJ1-2, the V gene TRBV5-6; D ambiguous. Trimming took off 2 bases at V and 5 bases at J, with 13 bases between the two ends. The CDR3 is 14 amino acids. Germline CDR1 reads SGHDT; CDR2 reads YYEEEE. The CDR3 bases are TGTGCCAGCAGCTTACGGGTCTCACCTTATGGCTACACCTTC. This sequence encodes CASSLRVSPYGYTF.

The chain couples TRBV2 to TRBJ1-1, with unresolved D. The V gene lost 6 bases and the J gene lost 0 bases, with 8 bases spanning the gap. The CDR3 covers 13 residues. Looked up from germline, CDR1 is SNHLY and CDR2 is FYNNEI. Here the CDR3 reads CASRITVNTEAFF. The CDR3 region has the DNA TGTGCCAGCAGGATTACAGTGAACACTGAAGCTTTCTTT.

The V call is TRBV15, the J call TRBJ2-2; the D gene is possibly TRBD1 (5 bases). Germline CDR1 and CDR2: LNHNV and YYDKDF (reference sequence). This CDR3 has 14 amino acids. The V end was cut by 4 bases, the J end by 7 bases, with 13 bases between. This chain's CDR3 is CATSTGTRGGELFF. Written as DNA, the CDR3 is TGTGCCACCAGCACCGGAACAAGGGGCGGGGAGCTGTTTTTT.

This clone has more than one count but fewer than ten. The chain links TRBV21-1 to TRBJ2-7; the table's D gene call, TRBD2, was not cross checked with the DNA. TRBV21-1 is a pseudogene. CDR3 length: 16 residues. In nucleotides, the CDR3 is TGTGCCAGCAGCAAAGGCGAAGGTTCCAGCGAGTACGAGCAGTACTTC. Translation: CASSKGEGSSEYEQYF.

V is TRBV7-9 and J is TRBJ1-3; D is ambiguous. The V gene's germline CDR1 is SEHNR and CDR2 FQNEAQ (reference sequence). V lost 1 base and J 0 bases, leaving 4 bases between the germline ends. This CDR3 comprises 14 residues. The CDR3 DNA reads TGTGCCAGCAGCTTAGTAGTCTCTGGAAACACCATATATTTT. This gives the protein CASSLVVSGNTIYF.

The table lists this clone with a few counts. The chain joins TRBV11-1 to TRBJ2-5, with 8 bases matching TRBD2. This CDR3 comprises 16 residues. Germline loops: CDR1 SGHAT, CDR2 FQDESV (reference sequence). The trim removed 5 bases at V and 4 bases at J, leaving 12 bases unmatched. The CDR3 DNA reads TGTGCCAGCAGCGTTTATAGCGGGAAGGAAAGAGAGACCCAGTACTTC. It specifies CASSVYSGKERETQYF.

This chain connects TRBV19 to TRBJ1-5; D ambiguous. Trimming stripped 3 bases from V and 0 bases from J, with 12 bases between. Germline assignment: CDR1 LNHDA and CDR2 SQIVND (reference sequence). The length of the CDR3 is 16 residues. CDR3 residues: CASSINWFYSNQPQHF. The CDR3 coding sequence is TGTGCCAGTAGTATTAACTGGTTCTATAGCAATCAGCCCCAGCATTTT.

This clone was seen once. The chain combines TRBV10-3 with TRBJ2-2, with D possibly TRBD2 on 5 matching bases. This CDR3 region has 14 residues. The germline V and J ends were trimmed by 3 bases and 5 bases, with 10 bases remaining between them. Germline V gene lookup returns CDR1 ENHRY and CDR2 SYGVKD. The CDR3 region has the DNA TGTGCCATCAGTGATTCCGGGAAGACCGGGGAGCTGTTTTTT. Translation: CAISDSGKTGELFF.